This TCR beta chain originates from a study of CD4 and CD8 cells across lung adenocarcinoma regions. TCRdb passed the PCR reads through MiXCR, listing each CDR3 protein once. The repertoire holds about 25,000 distinct CDR3 sequences, with 53% as singletons. V was trimmed by 0 bases and J by 4 bases, leaving 10 bases between them. Germline V gene data show CDR1 as LGHNA and CDR2 as YNFKEQ. CDR3 length: 15 amino acids. The patients had localized lung adenocarcinoma, a non-small cell subtype. The chain uses TRBV4-2 and TRBJ2-1; D might be TRBD1 (5 bases). Input material: CD8+ T cells from the center of a lung tumor. The sequence came from a male donor with lung adenocarcinoma. The CD4 and CD8 labels of this study may be unreliable. The CDR3 nucleotides read TGTGCCAGCAGCCAAGATAGGAAGGGGTACAATGAGCAGTTCTTC. Residues: CASSQDRKGYNEQFF.